This T cell receptor beta chain comes out of a study of shared clonotypes between healthy human individuals. Study-wide results and limits: Naive subsets usually exceeded memory subsets in estimated richness. Clonotypes not shared had lower generation probabilities than those common to all four donors.

Losses at the gene ends were 0 bases for V and 8 bases for J; bases not matched to a gene: 7. Per the germline V gene, CDR1 is SGHRS and CDR2 is YFSETQ. CDR3 length equals 15 residues. Donors comprised only Caucasian adults living in Nashville, Tennessee. Of note for this clone: As yet, its antigen is unknown.

Here immunoSEQ multiplex PCR was the method, and the copy in TCRdb shows in-frame clones only, minus some. This table has some 690,000 clones, 90% appearing once. This receptor was taken from a man younger than 30 in good health. Some clones in this sample may be carry-over from other donors' samples. Source material: memory CD8+ T cells from PBMCs. Subset: CD45RO+ cells pooled with CCR7-negative TemRA cells. The chain carries TRBV5-1 and TRBJ2-1; 8 bases are shared with TRBD2. The CDR3 DNA sequence: TGCGCCAGCAGCTTGGAACTAGCGGTAGAGGATGAGCAGTTCTTC. Its protein product is CASSLELAVEDEQFF.